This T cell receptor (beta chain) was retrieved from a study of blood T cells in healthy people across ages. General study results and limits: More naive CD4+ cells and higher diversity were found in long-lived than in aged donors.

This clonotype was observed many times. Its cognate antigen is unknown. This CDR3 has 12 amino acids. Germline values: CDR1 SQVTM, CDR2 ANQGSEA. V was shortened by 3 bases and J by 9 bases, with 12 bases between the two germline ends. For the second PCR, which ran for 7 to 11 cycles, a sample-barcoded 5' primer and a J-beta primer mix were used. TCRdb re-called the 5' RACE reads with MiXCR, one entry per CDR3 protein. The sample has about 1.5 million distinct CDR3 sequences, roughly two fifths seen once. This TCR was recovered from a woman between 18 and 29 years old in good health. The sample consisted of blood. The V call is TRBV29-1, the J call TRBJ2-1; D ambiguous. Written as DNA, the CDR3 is TGCAGCGTTGAGCGGCAGGCGGCTGAGCAGTTCTTC. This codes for CSVERQAAEQFF.